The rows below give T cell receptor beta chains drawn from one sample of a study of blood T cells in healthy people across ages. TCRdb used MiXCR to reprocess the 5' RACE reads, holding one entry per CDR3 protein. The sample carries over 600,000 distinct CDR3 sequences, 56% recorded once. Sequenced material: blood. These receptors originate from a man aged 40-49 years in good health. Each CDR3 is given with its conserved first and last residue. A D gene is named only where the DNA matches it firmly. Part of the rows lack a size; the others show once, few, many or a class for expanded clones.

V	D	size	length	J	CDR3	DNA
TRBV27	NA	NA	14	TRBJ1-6	CASSTPTDNSPLHF	TGTGCCAGCAGTACCCCGACGGATAATTCACCCCTCCACTTT
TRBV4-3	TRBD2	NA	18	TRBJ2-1	CASSQDGPTSYGWDEQFF	TGCGCCAGCAGCCAAGATGGCCCGACTAGCTACGGATGGGATGAGCAGTTCTTC
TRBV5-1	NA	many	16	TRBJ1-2	CASSRGGRLNNYGYTF	TGCGCCAGCAGCAGGGGTGGAAGGTTAAACAACTATGGCTACACCTTC
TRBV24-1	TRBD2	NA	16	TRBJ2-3	CATSDPLAGTTDTQYF	TGTGCCACCAGTGATCCTCTAGCGGGGACCACAGATACGCAGTATTTT
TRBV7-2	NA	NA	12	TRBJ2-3	CASSKSTDTQYF	TGTGCCAGCAGCAAAAGCACAGATACGCAGTATTTT
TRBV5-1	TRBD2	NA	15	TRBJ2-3	CASSSGLAMADTQYF	TGCGCCAGCAGCTCGGGACTAGCTATGGCAGATACGCAGTATTTT
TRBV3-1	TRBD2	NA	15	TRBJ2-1	CASSQYAGGTNEQFF	TGTGCCAGCAGCCAATACGCGGGGGGGACCAATGAGCAGTTCTTC
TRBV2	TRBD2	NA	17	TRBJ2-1	CASSGLAGGPGYNEQFF	TGTGCCAGCAGTGGACTAGCGGGAGGGCCAGGTTACAATGAGCAGTTCTTC
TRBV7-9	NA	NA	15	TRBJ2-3	CASSLGRGDIDTQYF	TGTGCCAGCAGCTTAGGGAGGGGGGACATAGATACGCAGTATTTT
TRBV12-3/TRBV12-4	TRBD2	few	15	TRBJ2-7	CASSWIAGSSYEQYF	TGTGCCAGCAGTTGGATAGCGGGAAGCTCCTACGAGCAGTACTTC